This is a list of T cell receptor beta chains from one sample in a study of T-cell reconstitution after alpha-beta-depleted transplantation in children. MiXCR, run by TCRdb on the PCR reads, gives a single entry per CDR3 protein. The sample lists roughly 490,000 distinct CDR3 sequences; about an eighth were seen once. The sequences come from PBMCs, mostly from graft donor cells, collected 180 days after TCRalphabeta/CD19-depleted stem cell transplant. The receptors stem from a female patient aged 2-15 years who had a stem cell transplant for aplastic anemia, so the T cells may come from the graft donor. Both conserved end residues are part of each CDR3.

TRBV6-5	TRBJ2-2	CASSYVGRLGELFF
TRBV18	TRBJ2-2	CASSPLGQVNTGELFF
TRBV4-3	TRBJ1-2	CASSQDLQGANRYGYTF
TRBV18	TRBJ1-1	CASSPIPLWGMNTEAFF
TRBV29-1	TRBJ2-1	CSVETGASYNEQFF
TRBV28	TRBJ1-6	CASSLRDRPAYPLHF
TRBV5-1	TRBJ2-1	CASSSGTGVNNEQFF
TRBV12-3/TRBV12-4	TRBJ2-7	CASGPTSGVYEQYF
TRBV20-1	TRBJ2-5	CSARLGLFPGVGLGAQYF
TRBV6-5	TRBJ1-1	CASSYRGPGAFF
TRBV12-3/TRBV12-4	TRBJ1-5	CASSPWTGGSDQPQHF
TRBV4-3	TRBJ2-7	CASSQDFRGRTYEQYF
TRBV24-1	TRBJ2-6	CAPDSSGDSGANVLTF
TRBV9	TRBJ2-3	CASSTREGGHTDTQYF
TRBV25-1	TRBJ1-2	CATSEIIQGPDGYTF
TRBV28	TRBJ2-4	CASSHVLAKNIQYF
TRBV29-1	TRBJ2-5	CSVVGGRGQETQYF
TRBV28	TRBJ1-3	CASSKHHSGNTIYF
TRBV3-1	TRBJ2-2	CASSFTSGMPPSTGELFF
TRBV6-1	TRBJ1-3	CASSPGQGGGNTIYF
TRBV11-2	TRBJ2-4	CASSPMGGLAKNIQYF
TRBV4-3	TRBJ1-1	CASSPQLVNPTEAFF
TRBV21-1	TRBJ1-3	CASSRRTGMTSGNTIYF
TRBV11-3	TRBJ2-4	CASSHLLRTGEKSKNIQYF
TRBV9	TRBJ2-3	CASSASGGTDTQYF
TRBV11-2	TRBJ2-3	CASSSSRGLSTDTQYF
TRBV5-1	TRBJ2-1	CASSWGTGSYNEQFF
TRBV28	TRBJ2-7	CAATRQVRPYEQYF
TRBV20-1	TRBJ2-7	CSANYRAKGEQYF
TRBV7-6	TRBJ2-7	CASSLTPGVRMPYEQYF
TRBV18	TRBJ2-1	CASSPPYRGPYNEQFF
TRBV28	TRBJ1-2	CASSLSGAHYGYTF
TRBV12-3/TRBV12-4	TRBJ2-6	CASAGRISGANVLTF
TRBV9	TRBJ2-3	CASSPQGGRRSTDTQYF
TRBV5-1	TRBJ1-3	CASSLSESGNTIYF
TRBV5-1	TRBJ2-3	CASVLDPHGTDTQYF
TRBV20-1	TRBJ2-1	CSAASPGTLYGNEQFF
TRBV20-1	TRBJ1-2	CSASDSLLYGYTF
TRBV25-1	TRBJ2-1	CASSVGSGRYEQFF
TRBV5-1	TRBJ2-1	CASSLGYSSYNEQFF
TRBV11-2	TRBJ1-4	CASSEGRHEKLFF
TRBV4-3	TRBJ1-2	CASSQVLRDKADFGYTF
TRBV6-4	TRBJ2-1	CASRLAGGPPNEQFF
TRBV10-3	TRBJ2-3	CAISELADTQYF
TRBV11-1	TRBJ2-7	CASSPGAGEPYEQYF
TRBV5-4	TRBJ2-5	CASSLLGRETQYF
TRBV7-2	TRBJ1-1	CASSTYEATEAFF
TRBV18	TRBJ1-1	CASSPVIPSGTEAFF
TRBV6-4	TRBJ2-1	CASRRTGGRLGGDEQFF